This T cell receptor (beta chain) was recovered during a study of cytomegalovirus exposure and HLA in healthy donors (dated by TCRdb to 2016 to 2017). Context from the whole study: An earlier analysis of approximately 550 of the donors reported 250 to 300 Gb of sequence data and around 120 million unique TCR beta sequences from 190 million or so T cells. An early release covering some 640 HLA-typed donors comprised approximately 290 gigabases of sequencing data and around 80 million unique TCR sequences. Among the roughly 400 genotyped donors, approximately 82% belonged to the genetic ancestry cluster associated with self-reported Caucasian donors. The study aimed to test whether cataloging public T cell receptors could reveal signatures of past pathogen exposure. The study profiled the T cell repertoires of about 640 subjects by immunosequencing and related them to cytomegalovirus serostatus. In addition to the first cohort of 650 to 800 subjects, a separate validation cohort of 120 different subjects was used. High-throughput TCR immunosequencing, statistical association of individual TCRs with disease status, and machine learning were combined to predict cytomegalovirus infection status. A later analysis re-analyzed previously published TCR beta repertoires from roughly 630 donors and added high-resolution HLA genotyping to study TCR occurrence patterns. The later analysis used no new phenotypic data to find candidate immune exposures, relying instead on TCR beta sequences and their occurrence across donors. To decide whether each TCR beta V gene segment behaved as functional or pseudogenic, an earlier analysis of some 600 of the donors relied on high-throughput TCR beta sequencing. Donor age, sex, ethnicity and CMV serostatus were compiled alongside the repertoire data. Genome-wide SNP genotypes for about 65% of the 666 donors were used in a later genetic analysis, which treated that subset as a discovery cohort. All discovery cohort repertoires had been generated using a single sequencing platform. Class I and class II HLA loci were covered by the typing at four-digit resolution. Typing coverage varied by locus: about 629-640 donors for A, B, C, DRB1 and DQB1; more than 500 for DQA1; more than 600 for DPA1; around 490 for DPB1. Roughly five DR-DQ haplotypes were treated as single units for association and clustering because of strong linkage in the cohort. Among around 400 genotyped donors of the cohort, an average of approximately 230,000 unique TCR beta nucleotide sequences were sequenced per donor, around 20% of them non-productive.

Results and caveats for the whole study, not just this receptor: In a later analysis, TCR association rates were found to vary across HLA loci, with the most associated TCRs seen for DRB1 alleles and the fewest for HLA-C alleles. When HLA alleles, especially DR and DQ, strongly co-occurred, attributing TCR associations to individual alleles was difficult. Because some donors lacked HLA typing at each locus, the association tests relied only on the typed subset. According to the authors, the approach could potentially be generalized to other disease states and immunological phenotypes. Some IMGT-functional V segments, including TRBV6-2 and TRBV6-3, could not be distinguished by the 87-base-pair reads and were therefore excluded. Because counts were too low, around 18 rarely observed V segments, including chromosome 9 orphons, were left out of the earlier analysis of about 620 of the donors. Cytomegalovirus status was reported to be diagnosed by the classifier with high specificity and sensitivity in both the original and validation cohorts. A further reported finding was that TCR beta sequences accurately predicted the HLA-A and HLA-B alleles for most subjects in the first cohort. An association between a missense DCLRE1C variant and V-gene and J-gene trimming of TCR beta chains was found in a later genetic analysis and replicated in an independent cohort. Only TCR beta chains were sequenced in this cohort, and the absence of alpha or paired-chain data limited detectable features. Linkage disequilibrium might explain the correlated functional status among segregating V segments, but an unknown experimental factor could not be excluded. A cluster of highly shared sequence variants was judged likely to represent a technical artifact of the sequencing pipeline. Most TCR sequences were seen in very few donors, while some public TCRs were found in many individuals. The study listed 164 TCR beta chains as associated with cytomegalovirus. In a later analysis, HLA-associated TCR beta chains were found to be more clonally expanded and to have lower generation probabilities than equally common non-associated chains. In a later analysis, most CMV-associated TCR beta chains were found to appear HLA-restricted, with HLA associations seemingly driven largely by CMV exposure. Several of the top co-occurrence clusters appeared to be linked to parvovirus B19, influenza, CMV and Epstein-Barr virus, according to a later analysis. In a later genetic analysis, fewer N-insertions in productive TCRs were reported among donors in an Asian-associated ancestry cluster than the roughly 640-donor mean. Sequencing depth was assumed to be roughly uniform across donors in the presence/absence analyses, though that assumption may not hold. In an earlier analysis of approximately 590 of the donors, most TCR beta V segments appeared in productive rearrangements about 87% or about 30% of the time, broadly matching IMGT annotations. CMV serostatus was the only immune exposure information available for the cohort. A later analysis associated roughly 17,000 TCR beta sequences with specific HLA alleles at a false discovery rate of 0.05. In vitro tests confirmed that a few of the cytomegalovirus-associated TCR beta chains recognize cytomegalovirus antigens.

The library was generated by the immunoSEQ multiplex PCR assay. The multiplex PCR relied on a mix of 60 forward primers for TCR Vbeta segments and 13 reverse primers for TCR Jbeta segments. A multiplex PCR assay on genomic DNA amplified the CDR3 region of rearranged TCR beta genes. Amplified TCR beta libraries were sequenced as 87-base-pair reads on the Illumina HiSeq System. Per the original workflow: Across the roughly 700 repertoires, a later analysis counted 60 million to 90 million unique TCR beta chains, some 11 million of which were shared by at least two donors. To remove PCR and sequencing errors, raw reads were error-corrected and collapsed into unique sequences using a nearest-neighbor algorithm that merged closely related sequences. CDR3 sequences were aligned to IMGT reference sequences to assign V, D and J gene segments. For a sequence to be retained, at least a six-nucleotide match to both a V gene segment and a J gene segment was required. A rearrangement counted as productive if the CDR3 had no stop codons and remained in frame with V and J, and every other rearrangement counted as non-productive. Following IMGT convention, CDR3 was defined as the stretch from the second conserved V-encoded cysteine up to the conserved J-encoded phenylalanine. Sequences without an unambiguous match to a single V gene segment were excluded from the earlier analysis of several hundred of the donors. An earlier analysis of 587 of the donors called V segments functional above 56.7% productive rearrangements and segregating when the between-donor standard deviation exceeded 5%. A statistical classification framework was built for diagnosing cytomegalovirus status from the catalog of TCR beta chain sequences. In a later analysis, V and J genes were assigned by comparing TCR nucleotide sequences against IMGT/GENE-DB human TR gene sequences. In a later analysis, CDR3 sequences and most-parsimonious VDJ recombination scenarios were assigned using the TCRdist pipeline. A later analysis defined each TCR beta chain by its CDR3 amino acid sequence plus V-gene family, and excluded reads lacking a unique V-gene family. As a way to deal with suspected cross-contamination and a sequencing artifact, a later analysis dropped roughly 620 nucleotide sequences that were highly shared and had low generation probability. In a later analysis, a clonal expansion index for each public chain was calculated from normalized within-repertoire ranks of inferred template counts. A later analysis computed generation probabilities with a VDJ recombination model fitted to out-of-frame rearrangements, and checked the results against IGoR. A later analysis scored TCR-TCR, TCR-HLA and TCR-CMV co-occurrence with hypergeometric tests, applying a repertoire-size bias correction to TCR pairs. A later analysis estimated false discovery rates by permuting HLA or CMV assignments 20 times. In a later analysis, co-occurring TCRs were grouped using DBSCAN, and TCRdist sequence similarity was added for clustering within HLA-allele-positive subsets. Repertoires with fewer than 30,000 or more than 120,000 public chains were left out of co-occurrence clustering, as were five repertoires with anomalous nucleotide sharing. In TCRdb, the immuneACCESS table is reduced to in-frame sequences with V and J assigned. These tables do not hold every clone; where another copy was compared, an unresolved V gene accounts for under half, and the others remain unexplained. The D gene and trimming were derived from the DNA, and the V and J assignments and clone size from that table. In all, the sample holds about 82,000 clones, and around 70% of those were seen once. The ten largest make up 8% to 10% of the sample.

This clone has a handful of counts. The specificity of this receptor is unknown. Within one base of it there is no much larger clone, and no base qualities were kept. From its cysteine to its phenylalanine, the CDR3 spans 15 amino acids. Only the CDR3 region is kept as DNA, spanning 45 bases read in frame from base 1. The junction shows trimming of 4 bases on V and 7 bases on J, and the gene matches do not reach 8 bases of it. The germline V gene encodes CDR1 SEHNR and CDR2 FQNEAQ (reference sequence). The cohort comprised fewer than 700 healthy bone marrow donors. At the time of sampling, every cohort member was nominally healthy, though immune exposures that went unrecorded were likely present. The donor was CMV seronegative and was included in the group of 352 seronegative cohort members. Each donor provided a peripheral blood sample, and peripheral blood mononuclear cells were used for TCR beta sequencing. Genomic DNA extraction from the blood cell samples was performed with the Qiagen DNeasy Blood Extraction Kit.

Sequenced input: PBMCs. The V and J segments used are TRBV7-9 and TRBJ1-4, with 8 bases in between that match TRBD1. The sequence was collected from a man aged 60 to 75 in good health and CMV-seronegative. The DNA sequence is TGTGCCAGCAGCTCACTCCGGGACAGGCGTGAAAAACTGTTTTTT. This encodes CASSSLRDRREKLFF. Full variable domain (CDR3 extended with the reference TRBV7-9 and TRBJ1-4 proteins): DTGVSQNPRHKITKRGQNVTFRCDPISEHNRLYWYRQTLGQGPEFLTYFQNEAQLEKSRLLSDRFSAERPKGSFSTLEIQRTEQGDSAMYLCASSSLRDRREKLFFGSGTQLSVL.